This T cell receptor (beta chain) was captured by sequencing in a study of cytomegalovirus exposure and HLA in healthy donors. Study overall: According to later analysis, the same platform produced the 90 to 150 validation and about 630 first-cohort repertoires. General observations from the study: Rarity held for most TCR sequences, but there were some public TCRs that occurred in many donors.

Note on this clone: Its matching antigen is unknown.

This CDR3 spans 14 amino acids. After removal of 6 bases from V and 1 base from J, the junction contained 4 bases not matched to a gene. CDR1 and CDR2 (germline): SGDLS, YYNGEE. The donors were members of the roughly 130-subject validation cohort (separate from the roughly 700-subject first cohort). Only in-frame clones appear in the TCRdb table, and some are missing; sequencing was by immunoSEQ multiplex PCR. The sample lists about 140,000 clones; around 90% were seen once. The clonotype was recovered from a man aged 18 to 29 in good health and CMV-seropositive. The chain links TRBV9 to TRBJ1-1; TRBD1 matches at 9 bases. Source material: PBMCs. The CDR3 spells CASTPGQGNTEAFF. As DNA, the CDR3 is TGTGCCAGCACCCCGGGACAGGGGAACACTGAAGCTTTCTTT.